This passage covers 10 T cell receptor beta chains from one sample sequenced in a study of blood T cell repertoires in COVID-19. The method was immunoSEQ multiplex PCR; TCRdb's version includes in-frame clones alone and lacks a portion of them. The repertoire holds around 220,000 clones, around 90% seen once, with about 14% in the top ten. The source material was PBMCs or T cells enriched from blood (not recorded which). Every receptor here comes from a man aged 30 to 39 who had been exposed to COVID-19.

The genes are TRBV2 and TRBJ2-1, with D perhaps TRBD2 (7 bases). The CDR3 covers 15 residues. V was shortened by 6 bases and J by 2 bases, with 14 bases between the two germline ends. The germline gives CDR1 SNHLY, CDR2 FYNNEI. The CDR3 DNA reads TGTGCCAGCAGATCGGTCGGGGGGCCCTACAATGAGCAGTTCTTC. Its protein product is CASRSVGGPYNEQFF. Together with reference TRBV2 and TRBJ2-1, the CDR3 gives the full variable domain: EPEVTQTPSHQVTQMGQEVILRCVPISNHLYFYWYRQILGQKVEFLVSFYNNEISEKSEIFDDQFSVERPDGSNFTLKIRSTKLEDSAMYFCASRSVGGPYNEQFFGPGTRLTVL.

CDR3 region: CASSQDGEAEAFF. CDR3 DNA sequence: TGTGCCAGCAGCCAAGACGGGGAGGCTGAAGCTTTCTTT. The chain is built from TRBV14 and TRBJ1-1; the D is unclear. V lost 0 bases, J lost 6 bases, and 8 bases lay in between. The CDR3 totals 13 residues. Germline-derived CDR1 and CDR2 are SGHDN and FVKESK.

The chain carries TRBV30 and TRBJ2-7; 9 bases are shared with TRBD1. The ends lost 2 bases at V and 2 bases at J; junction bases unmatched: 4. Germline V CDR1 and CDR2: GTSNPN, SVGIG (reference sequence). This CDR3 contains 14 residues. The CDR3 protein is CAWSPGTGTYEQYF. The CDR3 DNA follows: TGTGCCTGGAGTCCCGGGACAGGGACCTACGAGCAGTACTTC.

The chain joins TRBV13 to TRBJ2-1, with 8 bases that match TRBD1. The length of the CDR3 is 16 residues. After removal of 5 bases from V and 3 bases from J, the junction contained 9 bases not matched to a gene. Germline V gene data show CDR1 as PRHDT and CDR2 as FYEKMQ (reference sequence). Written as DNA, the CDR3 is TGTGCCAGCAGCCGCGACTTGACAGGGGTCTACAATGAGCAGTTCTTC. Amino acids: CASSRDLTGVYNEQFF.

This rearrangement joins TRBV12-2 to TRBJ1-6. TRBV12-2 is a pseudogene. CDR3 length: 14 residues. CDR3: CASRLYGNNSPLHF. CDR3 bases: TGTGCAAGTCGCTTATACGGGAATAATTCACCCCTCCACTTT.

The chain couples TRBV6-5 to TRBJ1-2; D is perhaps TRBD1 (5 bases). The ends were cut back, 6 bases at V and 4 bases at J, with 15 bases in the middle. The CDR3 loop spans 14 amino acids. The germline CDR1 and CDR2 sequences are MNHEY and SVGAGI. The CDR3 DNA reads as TGTGCCAGCAGAAGCCAGGGTTTCGGCTATGGCTACACCTTC. Amino acid sequence: CASRSQGFGYGYTF.

The rearrangement links TRBV11-2 to TRBJ2-3; TRBD2 agrees at 12 bases. The CDR3 runs 19 residues. J gave up 4 bases and V 5 bases, and 16 bases lay outside the gene matches. The germline CDR1 and CDR2 sequences are SGHAT and FQNNGV. In DNA, the CDR3 is TGTGCCAGCAGCACACCACTAGCGGGGGGCCACCCGGTGTCAGATACGCAGTATTTT. Translation gives CASSTPLAGGHPVSDTQYF.

The CDR3 region is CASSLAKSGSYEQYF. DNA for the CDR3: TGTGCCAGCAGCTTGGCAAAGAGCGGGTCCTACGAGCAGTACTTC. The genes are TRBV5-4 and TRBJ2-7; D might be TRBD2 (6 bases). The V and J ends lost 0 bases and 1 base respectively, with 11 bases between them. The CDR3 is 15 residues long. Germline assignment: CDR1 SGHNT and CDR2 YYREEE (reference sequence).

This chain links TRBV5-6 with TRBJ2-3, with TRBD2 identical over 9 bases. Germline assignment: CDR1 SGHDT and CDR2 YYEEEE. This CDR3 region has 15 residues. After removal of 2 bases from V and 5 bases from J, the junction contained 6 bases not matched to a gene. CDR3 nucleotide sequence: TGTGCCAGCAGCTTTGGCGGGGGGGCACTAGATACGCAGTATTTT. This codes for CASSFGGGALDTQYF.

The rearrangement uses TRBV6-5 and TRBJ2-1, with 13 positions matching TRBD2. Per the germline V gene, CDR1 is MNHEY and CDR2 is SVGAGI. V shed 5 bases, J shed 6 bases, and the junction held 4 bases outside the gene matches. CDR3 length equals 15 residues. CDR3: CASSRLAGGLNEQFF. CDR3 DNA sequence: TGTGCCAGCAGTCGACTAGCGGGGGGTCTCAATGAGCAGTTCTTC.